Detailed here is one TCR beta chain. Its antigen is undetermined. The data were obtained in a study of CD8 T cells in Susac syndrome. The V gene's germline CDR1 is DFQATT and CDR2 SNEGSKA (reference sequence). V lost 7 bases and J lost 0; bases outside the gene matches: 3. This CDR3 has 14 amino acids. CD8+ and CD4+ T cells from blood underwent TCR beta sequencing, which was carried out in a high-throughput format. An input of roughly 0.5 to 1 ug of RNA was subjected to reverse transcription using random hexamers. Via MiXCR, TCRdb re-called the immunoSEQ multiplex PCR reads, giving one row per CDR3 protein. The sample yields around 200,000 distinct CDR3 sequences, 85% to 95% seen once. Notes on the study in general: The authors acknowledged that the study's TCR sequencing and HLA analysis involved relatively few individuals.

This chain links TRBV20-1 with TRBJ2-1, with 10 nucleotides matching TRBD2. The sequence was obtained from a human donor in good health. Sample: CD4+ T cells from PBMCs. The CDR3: CSDRTSGSYNEQFF. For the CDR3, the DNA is TGCAGTGACCGGACTAGCGGCTCCTACAATGAGCAGTTCTTC.